The rows below give T cell receptor beta chains drawn from one sample of a study of read filtering for tumor transcriptome and immune sequencing. Via MiXCR, TCRdb re-called the reads, giving one row per CDR3 protein. The data contain 35,000 to 40,000 distinct CDR3 sequences, 12% to 15% of them seen just once; the ten biggest clones take up about 38%. The sample consisted of a population of CD138-negative cells sorted from bone marrow. The source of these receptors is a donor at least 40 years old with multiple myeloma. Each CDR3 is given with its conserved first and last residue. The D gene is left open where the match is weak. Size values are once, few and many counts, or a class for expanded clones, and some rows have none.

clone size	V gene	J gene	D gene	CDR3 DNA	CDR3 protein
NA	TRBV27	TRBJ2-7	NA	TGTGCCAGCAGTTTATCCTCGGACAGCTCCTACGAGCAGTACTTC	CASSLSSDSSYEQYF
many	TRBV20-1	TRBJ1-1	NA	TGCAGTGCTAGGTTACAGGGAGGAACTGAAGCTTTCTTT	CSARLQGGTEAFF
many	TRBV2	TRBJ1-5	TRBD1	TGTGCCAGCAGAGCCGGGACAGGGAGTCAGCCCCAGCATTTT	CASRAGTGSQPQHF
many	TRBV9	TRBJ2-2	TRBD1	TGTGCCAGCAGCGGACAGGGGGCCGGCGGGGAGCTGTTTTTT	CASSGQGAGGELFF
many	TRBV20-1	TRBJ2-7	NA	TGCAGTGCTAGGGTCGTCGGCGGCTCCTACGAGCAGTACTTC	CSARVVGGSYEQYF
many	TRBV13	TRBJ2-6	NA	TGTGCCAGCAGCTTAGGCTTCCGGGGATCGGGGGCCAACGTCCTGACTTTC	CASSLGFRGSGANVLTF
many	TRBV4-2	TRBJ2-1	NA	TGCGCCAGCAGCCAAGAACGAGGTAGCGATGAGCAGTTCTTC	CASSQERGSDEQFF
many	TRBV6-1	TRBJ2-7	NA	TGTGCCAGCAGCGCAAACAGGGTCCACGAGCAGTACTTC	CASSANRVHEQYF
many	TRBV28	TRBJ2-2	TRBD1	TGTGCCAGCAGGGGACAGGGAAGGACCGGGGAGCTGTTTTTT	CASRGQGRTGELFF
many	TRBV30	TRBJ1-1	TRBD1	TGTGCCTGGAGTCCCGGGACAGGCATTGAAGCTTTCTTT	CAWSPGTGIEAFF
NA	TRBV5-1	TRBJ2-7	NA	TGCGCCAGCAGCTTGGCAATGGACTCCGGACATCCCTACGAGCAGTACTTC	CASSLAMDSGHPYEQYF
many	TRBV29-1	TRBJ1-3	NA	TGCAGCGTTGCCTCGGCGGGGAGAGGCCCTGGAAACACCATATATTTT	CSVASAGRGPGNTIYF
NA	TRBV20-1	TRBJ1-3	TRBD1	TGCAGTGCTAGAGGCCCAGGGGGCCGGGGAGGAGGAAACACCATATATTTT	CSARGPGGRGGGNTIYF
NA	TRBV11-2	TRBJ2-1	NA	TGTGCCAGCAGCTTCCGCTCCCGCTTGGGGTCCTGCAATGAGCAGTTCTTC	CASSFRSRLGSCNEQFF
many	TRBV20-1	TRBJ2-1	TRBD1	TGCAGTGTTATACTCATTGGAGACAGGGAAAACAATGAGCAGTTCTTC	CSVILIGDRENNEQFF
many	TRBV5-1	TRBJ2-5	NA	TGCGCCAGCAGCTTGCTGGGCAACCAAGAGACCCAGTACTTC	CASSLLGNQETQYF
NA	TRBV28	TRBJ2-3	TRBD2	TGCGCCGGCAGTTTACCTAGCGGACTCACAGATACGCAGTATTTT	CAGSLPSGLTDTQYF
NA	TRBV4-3	TRBJ2-7	TRBD1	TGCGCCAGCAGCCAAGAAGGCCAGGGGGACGCGCAGTACTTC	CASSQEGQGDAQYF
many	TRBV19	TRBJ2-5	TRBD2	TGTGCCAGTAGGCCTAGCGGACAAGAGACCCAGTACTTC	CASRPSGQETQYF
NA	TRBV5-1	TRBJ2-2	TRBD2	TGTGCCAGCAGCTCGGGACTAGCGGGAGACACCGGGGAGCTGTTTTTT	CASSSGLAGDTGELFF
NA	TRBV1	TRBJ2-6	NA	TGCACCAGCAGCCAAGACTATAAGACTACTGGGGCCAACGTCCTGACTTTC	CTSSQDYKTTGANVLTF
NA	TRBV3-1	TRBJ1-3	NA	TGTGCCAGCAGCCAAAAGCCGGGGGGTGTAGGAAACACCATATATTTT	CASSQKPGGVGNTIYF
many	TRBV6-1	TRBJ1-5	TRBD1	TGTGCCAGCAGTGGACAGGGGAGTTTCAATCAGCCCCAGCATTTT	CASSGQGSFNQPQHF
many	TRBV7-8	TRBJ2-1	TRBD2	TGTGCCAGCAGCTTACGCCTATTGGCGGGAGGTGACGGTGAGCAGTTCTTC	CASSLRLLAGGDGEQFF
NA	TRBV7-9	TRBJ2-2	NA	TGTGCCAGCAGGTTACCAGGGAGTGACACCGGGGAGCTGTTTTTT	CASRLPGSDTGELFF
NA	TRBV29-1	TRBJ2-7	NA	TGCAGCGTTGCTCCCAGGGTGGGCTCCTGCGAGCGGTACTTC	CSVAPRVGSCERYF
many	TRBV3-1	TRBJ1-1	TRBD1	TGTGCCAGCAGCCACAGGGGGGCGAACACTGAAGCTTTCTTT	CASSHRGANTEAFF
many	TRBV6-2/TRBV6-3	TRBJ2-1	NA	TGTGCCAGCTCGACGCGGGGGGACAGGGAGAGCAATGAGCAGTTCTTC	CASSTRGDRESNEQFF
many	TRBV19	TRBJ2-7	NA	TGTGCCAGTACGCAGGGCCCGCCCGTCTACGAGCAGTACTTC	CASTQGPPVYEQYF
few	TRBV19	TRBJ2-3	NA	TGTGCCAGTAGTATTTGGTCGGCGGCAGATACGCAGTATTTT	CASSIWSAADTQYF
few	TRBV20-1	TRBJ1-3	NA	TGCAGTGCTAGTGATATGGACCGAAACACCATATATTTT	CSASDMDRNTIYF
many	TRBV29-1	TRBJ2-7	TRBD1	TGCAGCGTTGCCCGGACAGGTACTACCTACGAGCAGTACTTC	CSVARTGTTYEQYF
many	TRBV5-1	TRBJ2-7	TRBD1	TGCGCCAGCAGCTTGGCCTCCCGGGACAGGCATACCTACGAGCAGTACTTC	CASSLASRDRHTYEQYF
many	TRBV29-1	TRBJ2-3	TRBD2	TGCAGCGTTGACCGAGGACTAGCGGATACGCAGTATTTT	CSVDRGLADTQYF
many	TRBV7-9	TRBJ1-5	NA	TGTGCCAGCAGCCCGGGGGGCGGGAATCAGCCCCAGCATTTT	CASSPGGGNQPQHF
many	TRBV5-5	TRBJ2-3	NA	TGTGCCAGCAGGAAGGGGGATACGCAGTATTTT	CASRKGDTQYF
many	TRBV25-1	TRBJ2-1	NA	TGTGCCAGCAGTGGAACGCGGAATGAGCAGTTCTTC	CASSGTRNEQFF
few	TRBV29-1	TRBJ2-1	NA	TGCAGCGTTGAAGTGGCAAAGCCCGGAGTATCCTCCTACAATGAGCAGTTCTTC	CSVEVAKPGVSSYNEQFF
many	TRBV5-1	TRBJ2-3	TRBD2	TGCGCCAGCAGCTTAGTCGAAGGCGGGAGGGCGGATACGCAGTATTTT	CASSLVEGGRADTQYF
many	TRBV15	TRBJ2-7	NA	TGTGCCACCAGCAGTGGGACATCCTACGAGCAGTACTTC	CATSSGTSYEQYF
many	TRBV5-4	TRBJ2-7	TRBD1	TGTGCCAGCAGCACCCGACAGGGGGCGAACGAGCAGTACTTC	CASSTRQGANEQYF
NA	TRBV7-9	TRBJ2-1	NA	TGTGCCAGCAGCCCTACCTCAGGGACCAGCAATGAGCTGTTCTTC	CASSPTSGTSNELFF
many	TRBV19	TRBJ2-1	TRBD2	TGTGCCAGTACGGTTGGTAGCGGGAGGGCTGCAAATGAGCAGTTCTTC	CASTVGSGRAANEQFF
many	TRBV5-1	TRBJ2-7	NA	TGCGCCAGCAGCTTGGACGCCAGCTCCTACGAGCAGTACTTC	CASSLDASSYEQYF
many	TRBV28	TRBJ2-1	TRBD2	TGTGCCAGCAGTACAGGACTAGCGGTTAACAATGAGCAGTTCTTC	CASSTGLAVNNEQFF
many	TRBV18	TRBJ1-5	NA	TGTGCCAGCTCACCCACTGTAACGGAGCCCCAGCATTTT	CASSPTVTEPQHF
NA	TRBV7-3	TRBJ1-1	TRBD1	TGTGCCAGCAGCTCGGGACAGCAAGCTTTCTTT	CASSSGQQAFF
many	TRBV6-7	TRBJ2-7	TRBD1	TGTGCCAGCAGCCCGGGACAGGGGGCCTTGACGCAGTACTTC	CASSPGQGALTQYF
few	TRBV7-9	TRBJ2-7	NA	TGTGCCAGCAGCGTTCAGGCAGGCGATACCTACGAGCAGTACTTC	CASSVQAGDTYEQYF
many	TRBV5-4	TRBJ2-1	TRBD2	TGTGCCAGCAGCTTGGGACTAGCCGCCTACAATGAGCAGTTCTTC	CASSLGLAAYNEQFF
many	TRBV6-6	TRBJ2-1	TRBD1	TGTGCCAGCCGACGGACAGGGGGTCATGAGCAGTTCTTC	CASRRTGGHEQFF
NA	TRBV6-6	TRBJ1-2	NA	TGTGCCAGCAGTCCTAGGGGGGCGGCCAACTATGGCTACACCTTC	CASSPRGAANYGYTF
many	TRBV3-1	TRBJ1-1	TRBD1	TGTGCCAGCAGCCAAGAGACAGGGATGGGCACTGAAGCTTTCTTT	CASSQETGMGTEAFF
many	TRBV7-2	TRBJ2-3	TRBD1	TGTGCCAGCAGCAAGGAACACCGGGACAGCATAGTGGCAGATACGCAGTATTTT	CASSKEHRDSIVADTQYF
NA	TRBV20-1	TRBJ2-3	NA	TGCAGTGCTCAAGTAGGGAGGAACACAGATACGCAGTATTTT	CSAQVGRNTDTQYF